This T cell receptor beta chain was sequenced in a study of technical replicates of blood from several donors. This clone was observed a handful of times. Per germline, CDR1 MDHEN and CDR2 SYDVKM. The CDR3 sequence is 13 residues long. The junction had 4 bases not matched to a gene; V was cut back by 6 bases and J by 2 bases. TCRdb keeps only in-frame clones here, not all; method: immunoSEQ multiplex PCR. The table has about 80,000 clones, around nine tenths seen once. This TCR was sampled from a human donor in good health. The sequencing input was T cells isolated from PBMCs. V gene TRBV28 combines with J gene TRBJ2-7; 7 bases are shared with TRBD1. CDR3: CASSRDSAYEQYF. DNA of the CDR3: TGTGCCAGCAGCCGGGACAGCGCCTACGAGCAGTACTTC.